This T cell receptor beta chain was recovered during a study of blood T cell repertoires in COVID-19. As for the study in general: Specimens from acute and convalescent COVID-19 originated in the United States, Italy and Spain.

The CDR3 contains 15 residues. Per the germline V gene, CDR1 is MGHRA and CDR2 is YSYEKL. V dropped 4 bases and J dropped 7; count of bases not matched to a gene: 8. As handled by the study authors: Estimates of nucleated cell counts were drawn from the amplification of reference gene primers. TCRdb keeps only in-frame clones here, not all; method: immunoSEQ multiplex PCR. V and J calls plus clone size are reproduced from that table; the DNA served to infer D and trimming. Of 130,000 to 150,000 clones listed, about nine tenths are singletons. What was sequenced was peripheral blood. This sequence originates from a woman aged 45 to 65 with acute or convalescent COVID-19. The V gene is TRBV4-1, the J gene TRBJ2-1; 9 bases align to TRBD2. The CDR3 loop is CASSLGGTSQNEQFF. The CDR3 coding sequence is TGCGCCAGCAGCCTTGGAGGGACTAGCCAAAATGAGCAGTTCTTC.